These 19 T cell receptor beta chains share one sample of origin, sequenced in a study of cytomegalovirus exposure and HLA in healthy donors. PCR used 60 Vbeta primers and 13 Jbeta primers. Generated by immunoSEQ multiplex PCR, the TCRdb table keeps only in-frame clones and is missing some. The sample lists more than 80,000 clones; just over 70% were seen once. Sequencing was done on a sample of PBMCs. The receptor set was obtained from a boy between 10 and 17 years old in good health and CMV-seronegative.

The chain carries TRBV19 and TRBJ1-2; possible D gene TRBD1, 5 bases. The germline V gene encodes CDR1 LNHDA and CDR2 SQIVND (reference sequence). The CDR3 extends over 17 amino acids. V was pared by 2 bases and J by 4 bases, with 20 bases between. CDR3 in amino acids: CASSIFRQTDSRYGYTF. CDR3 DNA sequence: TGTGCCAGTAGTATATTCCGCCAAACCGACAGCCGCTATGGCTACACCTTC.

CDR3 nucleotides: TGTGCCAGCAGCTTGGATCCAGATAACACTGAAGCTTTCTTT. Its translation is CASSLDPDNTEAFF. The gene calls are TRBV5-6 and TRBJ1-1; D not certain. The V end was cut by 0 bases, the J end by 2 bases, with 8 bases between. There are 14 residues in the CDR3. Germline V gene data show CDR1 as SGHDT and CDR2 as YYEEEE.

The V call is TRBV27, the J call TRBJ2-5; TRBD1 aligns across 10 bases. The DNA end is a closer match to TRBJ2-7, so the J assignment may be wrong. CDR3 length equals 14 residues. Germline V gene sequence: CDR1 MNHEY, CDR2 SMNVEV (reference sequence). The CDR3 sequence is CASSLGTGVYEQYF. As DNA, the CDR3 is TGTGCCAGCAGTTTAGGGACAGGGGTCTACGAGCAGTACTTC.

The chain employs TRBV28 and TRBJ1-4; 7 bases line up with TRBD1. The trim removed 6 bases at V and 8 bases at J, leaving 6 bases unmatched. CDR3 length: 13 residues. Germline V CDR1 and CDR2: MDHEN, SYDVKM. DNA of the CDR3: TGTGCCAGCAGGGCAGGGGGACGGGAAAAACTGTTTTTT. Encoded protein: CASRAGGREKLFF.

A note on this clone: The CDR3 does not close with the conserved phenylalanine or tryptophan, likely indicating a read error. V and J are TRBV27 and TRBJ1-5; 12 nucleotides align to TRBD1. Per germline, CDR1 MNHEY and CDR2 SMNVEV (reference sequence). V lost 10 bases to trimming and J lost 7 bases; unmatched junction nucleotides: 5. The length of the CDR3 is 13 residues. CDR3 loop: CATAGTGGQPQHV. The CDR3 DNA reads TGTGCCACCGCTGGGACAGGGGGCCAGCCCCAGCATGTT.

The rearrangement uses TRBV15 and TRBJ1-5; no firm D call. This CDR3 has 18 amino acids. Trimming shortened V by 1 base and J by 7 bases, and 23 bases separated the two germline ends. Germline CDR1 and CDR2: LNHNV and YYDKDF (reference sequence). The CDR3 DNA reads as TGTGCCACCAGCAGAGTTATGGGATCACGGAGCGGGAGACAGCCCCAGCATTTT. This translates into CATSRVMGSRSGRQPQHF.

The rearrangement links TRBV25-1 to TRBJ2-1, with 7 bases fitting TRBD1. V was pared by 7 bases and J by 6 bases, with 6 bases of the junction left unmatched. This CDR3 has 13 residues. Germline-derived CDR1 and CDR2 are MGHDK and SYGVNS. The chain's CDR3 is CASTSTGVNEQFF. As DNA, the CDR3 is TGTGCCAGCACCTCCACAGGGGTCAATGAGCAGTTCTTC.

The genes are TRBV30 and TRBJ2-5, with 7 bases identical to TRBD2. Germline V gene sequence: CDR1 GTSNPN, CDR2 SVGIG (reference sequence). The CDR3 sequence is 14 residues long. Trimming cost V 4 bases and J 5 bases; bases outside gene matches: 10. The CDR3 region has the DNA TGTGCCTGGAAAAGGTGGGAGGGCCGGGAGACCCAGTACTTC. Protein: CAWKRWEGRETQYF.

CDR3 sequence reads: CASSSIHGGPNEKLFF. The CDR3 nucleotides are TGTGCCAGCAGCTCAATCCACGGGGGGCCTAATGAAAAACTGTTTTTT. The chain links TRBV11-2 to TRBJ1-4, with D perhaps TRBD1 (6 bases). CDR1 and CDR2 from the germline V gene are SGHAT and FQNNGV. Deletions cut 4 bases from V and 3 bases from J, with 15 bases between. The CDR3 length is 16 residues.

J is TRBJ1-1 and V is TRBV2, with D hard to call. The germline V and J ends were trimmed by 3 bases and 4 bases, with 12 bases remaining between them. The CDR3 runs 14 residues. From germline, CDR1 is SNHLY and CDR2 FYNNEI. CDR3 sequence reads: CASSDEGGSTEAFF. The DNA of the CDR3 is TGTGCCAGCAGTGATGAGGGTGGCTCCACTGAAGCTTTCTTT.

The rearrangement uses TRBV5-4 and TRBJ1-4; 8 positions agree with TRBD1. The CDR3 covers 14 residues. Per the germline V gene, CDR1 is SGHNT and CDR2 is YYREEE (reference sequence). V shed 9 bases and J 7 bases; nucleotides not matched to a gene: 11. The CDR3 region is CATEKDRGAEKLFF. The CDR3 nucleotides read TGTGCCACCGAGAAAGACAGGGGAGCTGAAAAACTGTTTTTT. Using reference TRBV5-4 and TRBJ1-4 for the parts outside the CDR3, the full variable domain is ETGVTQSPTHLIKTRGQQVTLRCSSQSGHNTVSWYQQALGQGPQFIFQYYREEENGRGNFPPRFSGLQFPNYSSELNVNALELDDSALYLCATEKDRGAEKLFFGSGTQLSVL.

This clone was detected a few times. CDR3 nucleotides: TGTGCCAGCAGCTGGCCGGGACAGGGGTCGGGCTACACCTTC. It encodes CASSWPGQGSGYTF. The rearrangement links TRBV11-3 to TRBJ1-2; 10 bases match TRBD1. From germline, CDR1 is SGHNT and CDR2 YENEEA. The ends lost 4 bases at V and 8 bases at J; junction bases unmatched: 7. CDR3 size: 14 residues. The full variable domain, in which reference TRBV11-3 and TRBJ1-2 provide the parts outside the CDR3, is EAGVVQSPRYKIIEKKQPVAFWCNPISGHNTLYWYLQNLGQGPELLIRYENEEAVDDSQLPKDRFSAERLKGVDSTLKIQPAELGDSAVYLCASSWPGQGSGYTFGSGTRLTVV.

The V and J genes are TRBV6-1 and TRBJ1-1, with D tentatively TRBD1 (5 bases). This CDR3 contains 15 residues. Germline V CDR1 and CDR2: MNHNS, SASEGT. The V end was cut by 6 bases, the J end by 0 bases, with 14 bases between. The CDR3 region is CASSVRDSMNTEAFF. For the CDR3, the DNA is TGTGCCAGCAGCGTAAGAGACAGCATGAACACTGAAGCTTTCTTT.

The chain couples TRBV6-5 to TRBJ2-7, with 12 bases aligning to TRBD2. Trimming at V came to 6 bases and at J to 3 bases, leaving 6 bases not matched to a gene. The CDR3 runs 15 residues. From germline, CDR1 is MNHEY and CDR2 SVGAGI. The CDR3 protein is CASSQTSGSFYEQYF. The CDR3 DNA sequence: TGTGCCAGCAGCCAGACTAGCGGGAGCTTCTACGAGCAGTACTTC.

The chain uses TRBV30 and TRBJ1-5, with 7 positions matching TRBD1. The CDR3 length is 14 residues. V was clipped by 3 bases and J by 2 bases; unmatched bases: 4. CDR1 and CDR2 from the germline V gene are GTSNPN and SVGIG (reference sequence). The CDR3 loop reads CAWSETGGNQPQHF. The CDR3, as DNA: TGTGCCTGGAGCGAAACAGGGGGCAATCAGCCCCAGCATTTT.

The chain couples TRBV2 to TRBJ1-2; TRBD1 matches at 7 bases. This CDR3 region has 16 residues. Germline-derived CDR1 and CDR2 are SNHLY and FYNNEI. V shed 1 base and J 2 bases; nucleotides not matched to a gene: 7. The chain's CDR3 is CASSEGMGQFNYGYTF. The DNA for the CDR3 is TGTGCCAGCAGTGAAGGTATGGGACAGTTCAACTATGGCTACACCTTC.

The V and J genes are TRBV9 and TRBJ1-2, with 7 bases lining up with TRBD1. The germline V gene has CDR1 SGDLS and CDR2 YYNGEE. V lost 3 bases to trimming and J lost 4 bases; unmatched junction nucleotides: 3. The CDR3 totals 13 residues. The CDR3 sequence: CASSGTGAYGYTF. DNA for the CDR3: TGTGCCAGCAGCGGGACAGGAGCCTATGGCTACACCTTC.

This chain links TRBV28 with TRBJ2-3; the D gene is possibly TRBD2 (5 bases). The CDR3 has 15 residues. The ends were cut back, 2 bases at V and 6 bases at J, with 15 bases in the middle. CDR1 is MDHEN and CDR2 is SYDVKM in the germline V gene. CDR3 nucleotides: TGTGCCAGCAGTTTAGCGAGGGCAGGAACGGATACGCAGTATTTT. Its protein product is CASSLARAGTDTQYF.

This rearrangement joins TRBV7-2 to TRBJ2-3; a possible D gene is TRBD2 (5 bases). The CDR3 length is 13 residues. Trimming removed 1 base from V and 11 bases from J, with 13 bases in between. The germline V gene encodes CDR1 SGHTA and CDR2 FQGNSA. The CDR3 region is CASSLGGLVGQYF. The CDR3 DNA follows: TGTGCCAGCAGCTTAGGAGGGCTAGTCGGGCAGTATTTT.